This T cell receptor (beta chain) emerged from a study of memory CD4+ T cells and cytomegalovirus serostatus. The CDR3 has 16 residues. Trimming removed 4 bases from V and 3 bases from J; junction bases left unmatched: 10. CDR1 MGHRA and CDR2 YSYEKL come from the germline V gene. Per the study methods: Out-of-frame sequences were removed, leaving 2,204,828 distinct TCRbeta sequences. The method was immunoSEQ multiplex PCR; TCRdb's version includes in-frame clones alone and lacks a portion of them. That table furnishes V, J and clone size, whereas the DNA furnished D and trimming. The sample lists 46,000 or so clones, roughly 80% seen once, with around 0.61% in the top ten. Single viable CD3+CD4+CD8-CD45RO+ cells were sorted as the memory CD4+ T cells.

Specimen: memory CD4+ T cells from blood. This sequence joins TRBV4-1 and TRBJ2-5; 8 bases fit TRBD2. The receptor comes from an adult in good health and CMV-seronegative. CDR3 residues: CASSPTGGAGEETQYF. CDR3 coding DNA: TGCGCCAGCAGCCCAACTGGGGGAGCGGGGGAAGAGACCCAGTACTTC.